This paragraph reports one TCR beta chain. Its matching antigen is unknown. This sample stems from a study of PD-1 blockade in classical Hodgkin lymphoma. The study's findings and limits: As was reported, newly diagnosed patients showed lower baseline TCR diversity than healthy donors did. Differences between repertoires have undefined causes, possibly disease activity or prior therapy.

Clones were sequenced by immunoSEQ multiplex PCR, and TCRdb holds only the in-frame ones, with some missing. This table holds tens of thousands of clones, approximately 91% found once. CDR1 is MNHEY and CDR2 is SMNVEV in the germline V gene (reference sequence). The CDR3 contains 17 residues. J gave up 1 base and V 7 bases, and 15 bases lay outside the gene matches. As to time point: newly diagnosed, previously untreated cHL patient sample. Sequenced material: peripheral blood mononuclear cells (PBMCs). The chain employs TRBV27 and TRBJ1-1, with 7 bases matching TRBD1. This receptor was identified in a human donor with classical Hodgkin lymphoma. The CDR3 DNA is TGTGCCAGCATAACTAACCGGGACAGACTATCGAACACTGAAGCTTTCTTT. Amino acids: CASITNRDRLSNTEAFF.